Each of the 26 T cell receptor beta chains below was sequenced from the same sample in a study of blood T cell repertoires in COVID-19. Data came from immunoSEQ multiplex PCR; TCRdb stores just in-frame clones and leaves some out. Here the sample spans about 180,000 clones, roughly 88% being singletons. The sequenced sample was peripheral blood. The receptors come from a human donor with active or convalescent COVID-19. The donor label of this sample is uncertain.

This clone has only a few counts. This chain links TRBV11-2 with TRBJ2-7, with D perhaps TRBD2 (5 bases). This CDR3 has 15 residues. The ends were cut back, 0 bases at V and 0 bases at J, with 9 bases in the middle. Germline V gene data show CDR1 as SGHAT and CDR2 as FQNNGV. CDR3 loop: CASSLEGRSSYEQYF. CDR3 DNA sequence: TGTGCCAGCAGCTTAGAAGGGAGAAGCTCCTACGAGCAGTACTTC.

The chain uses TRBV28 and TRBJ1-3; 8 bases agree with TRBD1. V was pared by 4 bases and J by 4 bases, with 6 bases of the junction left unmatched. Germline V gene lookup returns CDR1 MDHEN and CDR2 SYDVKM. CDR3 length equals 15 residues. The CDR3 sequence is CASSSQGARGNTIYF. The CDR3 DNA reads TGTGCCAGCAGTTCTCAGGGGGCAAGGGGAAACACCATATATTTT.

This clone was detected only once. The rearrangement joins TRBV3-1 (or the pseudogene TRBV3-2) to TRBJ2-5, with D tentatively TRBD2 (6 bases). With 7 bases removed from V and 5 bases from J, the gap between germline ends came to 23 bases. Germline-derived CDR1 and CDR2 are LGHDT and YNNKEL (reference sequence). This CDR3 has 16 amino acids. The CDR3: CASTSRGGTLTETQYF. The DNA of the CDR3 is TGTGCCAGCACCTCCCGAGGAGGGACTCTCACCGAGACCCAGTACTTC.

CDR3 in amino acids: CASRSRGGEQFF. In nucleotides, the CDR3 is TGTGCCAGCAGATCCCGGGGGGGTGAGCAGTTCTTC. This chain joins TRBV6-5 and TRBJ2-1; 8 nucleotides align to TRBD2. This CDR3 contains 12 residues. Germline loops: CDR1 MNHEY, CDR2 SVGAGI. The V and J ends lost 6 bases and 9 bases, in that order; junction bases with no gene match: 4.

The rearrangement joins TRBV12-1 to TRBJ2-5; the D call of TRBD2 is as the table states it, not checked on the DNA. TRBV12-1 is tagged as a pseudogene. The CDR3 extends over 17 amino acids. CDR3 sequence: CASSLRDYRKGQETQYF. The CDR3 DNA reads TGTGCCAGCAGCCTACGTGACTACCGGAAGGGTCAGGAGACCCAGTACTTC.

The V gene is TRBV6-5, the J gene TRBJ1-4, with 10 positions matching TRBD1. The CDR3 consists of 14 residues. V was pared by 5 bases and J by 7 bases, with 4 bases of the junction left unmatched. The germline V gene encodes CDR1 MNHEY and CDR2 SVGAGI. Written as DNA, the CDR3 is TGTGCCAGCAGTATCCGGGACAGGGGTGAAAAACTGTTTTTT. Translated, it gives CASSIRDRGEKLFF.

The chain uses TRBV11-2 and TRBJ2-3, with D perhaps matching TRBD1 (5 bases). Germline V CDR1 and CDR2: SGHAT, FQNNGV. Deletions cut 5 bases from V and 4 bases from J, with 13 bases between. The CDR3 is 14 residues long. The CDR3 is CASSAQVYADTQYF. Written as DNA, the CDR3 is TGTGCCAGCAGCGCACAGGTTTACGCAGATACGCAGTATTTT.

The chain combines TRBV3-1 (or the pseudogene TRBV3-2) with TRBJ2-1; 11 bases are shared with TRBD1. The J segment lost 8 bases and the V segment lost 1 base, leaving 4 bases of the junction unmatched. The CDR3 is 15 residues long. Germline V gives CDR1 LGHDT, CDR2 YNNKEL (reference sequence). The CDR3 DNA is TGTGCCAGCAGCCAAGGGGACAGGGGGAGGGATGAGCAGTTCTTC. The encoded protein is CASSQGDRGRDEQFF.

This clone was counted once. A junction boundary mismatches the germline segment, possibly from a read error. The CDR3 region is CASSLGGGSGANVLTF. CDR3 sequence (DNA): TGTGCCAGCAGCCTAGGTGGAGGCTCTGGGGCCAACGTCCTGACTTTC. The V call is TRBV13, the J call TRBJ2-6; weak D call: TRBD2 (5 bases). Germline CDR1 is PRHDT and CDR2 is FYEKMQ (reference sequence). The CDR3 is 16 amino acids. The full variable domain, its missing parts supplied by reference TRBV13 and TRBJ2-6, is AAGVIQSPRHLIKEKRETATLKCYPIPRHDTVYWYQQGPGQDPQFLISFYEKMQSDKGSIPDRFSAQQFSDYHSELNMSSLELGDSALYFCASSLGGGSGANVLTFGAGSRLTVL.

V is TRBV4-1 and J is TRBJ2-5, with 7 nucleotides matching TRBD1. The CDR3 runs to 15 residues. Germline CDR1 is MGHRA and CDR2 is YSYEKL. Trimming at V came to 5 bases and at J to 3 bases, leaving 9 bases not matched to a gene. For the CDR3, the DNA is TGCGCCAGCAGCGCTTCCGGGACAGACAAAGAGACCCAGTACTTC. Protein: CASSASGTDKETQYF.

The gene calls are TRBV4-2 and TRBJ2-5; 9 bases are a match to TRBD2. CDR1 and CDR2 (germline): LGHNA, YNFKEQ. The junction had 10 bases not matched to a gene; V was cut back by 0 bases and J by 5 bases. The CDR3 runs to 17 residues. CDR3 loop: CASSQDWQAGGRETQYF. In DNA, the CDR3 is TGTGCCAGCAGCCAAGACTGGCAGGCGGGGGGGCGGGAGACCCAGTACTTC.

In its sample, this clone was seen once. This chain connects TRBV7-2 to TRBJ1-1, with 8 bases lining up with TRBD1. V lost 3 bases to trimming and J lost 8 bases; unmatched junction nucleotides: 5. The CDR3 is 13 amino acids. The germline CDR1 and CDR2 sequences are SGHTA and FQGNSA. The CDR3 loop reads CASSFDRGYEAFF. The CDR3 bases are TGTGCCAGCAGCTTCGACAGGGGTTACGAAGCTTTCTTT.

The sample holds one count of this clone. The chain combines TRBV19 with TRBJ2-5, with 11 bases fitting TRBD2. Losses at the gene ends were 4 bases for V and 5 bases for J; bases not matched to a gene: 9. Germline V gives CDR1 LNHDA, CDR2 SQIVND (reference sequence). The CDR3 length is 16 residues. As DNA, the CDR3 is TGTGCCAGTAGTACCACTAGCGGGGGACCGTTGGAGACCCAGTACTTC. Its translation is CASSTTSGGPLETQYF.

V gene TRBV9 combines with J gene TRBJ2-7, with D possibly being TRBD2 (5 bases). From germline, CDR1 is SGDLS and CDR2 YYNGEE. The CDR3 spans 15 residues. Trimming left V 1 base short and J 0 bases short, with 11 bases between. CDR3 residues: CASSVSASPSYEQYF. CDR3 nucleotides: TGTGCCAGCAGCGTATCGGCTAGCCCCTCCTACGAGCAGTACTTC.

The J gene is TRBJ1-1, the V gene TRBV5-1; TRBD1 matches 8 bases. Germline V gene sequence: CDR1 SGHRS, CDR2 YFSETQ. V lost 4 bases and J lost 0; bases outside the gene matches: 8. This CDR3 contains 16 residues. The CDR3 DNA reads as TGCGCCAGCAGCCCCCCGGGACAGGCTATGAACACTGAAGCTTTCTTT. Encoded protein: CASSPPGQAMNTEAFF.

The CDR3 DNA reads as TGTGCCAGCTCCCGGTCGACAGGGTGGAACACTGAAGCTTTCTTT. Encoded protein: CASSRSTGWNTEAFF. The gene calls are TRBV18 and TRBJ1-1; TRBD1 agrees at 7 bases. Germline CDR1 and CDR2: KGHSH and LQKENI. The CDR3 contains 15 residues. J was trimmed by 1 base and V by 6 bases; bases with no gene match: 8.

This sequence joins TRBV5-1 and TRBJ1-2; 7 nucleotides align to TRBD1. This CDR3 is built from 16 residues. J gave up 4 bases and V 1 base, and 10 bases lay outside the gene matches. Per germline, CDR1 SGHRS and CDR2 YFSETQ. The CDR3 sequence is CASSLSTGSAGYGYTF. The CDR3 DNA is TGCGCCAGCAGCTTGTCGACAGGGTCTGCGGGCTATGGCTACACCTTC.

This clone was counted many times. The V call is TRBV5-6, the J call TRBJ1-2, with TRBD1 as a possible D gene (6 bases). The CDR3 loop spans 13 amino acids. Germline CDR1 is SGHDT and CDR2 is YYEEEE. The V gene lost 0 bases and the J gene lost 5 bases, with 8 bases spanning the gap. The CDR3 nucleotides are TGTGCCAGCAGCTTGGCAGGGGAGTATGGCTACACCTTC. Protein sequence: CASSLAGEYGYTF. The whole variable domain, filled in from reference TRBV5-6 and TRBJ1-2, reads DAGVTQSPTHLIKTRGQQVTLRCSPKSGHDTVSWYQQALGQGPQFIFQYYEEEERQRGNFPDRFSGHQFPNYSSELNVNALLLGDSALYLCASSLAGEYGYTFGSGTRLTVV.

V is TRBV30 and J is TRBJ2-5, with TRBD1 matching 8 bases. V was clipped by 2 bases and J by 5 bases; unmatched bases: 4. Germline V lookup: CDR1 GTSNPN, CDR2 SVGIG (reference sequence). The CDR3 consists of 13 residues. The chain's CDR3 is CAWSKGQEETQYF. In nucleotides, the CDR3 is TGTGCCTGGAGTAAGGGACAGGAGGAGACCCAGTACTTC.

This clone was found once. The chain combines TRBV23-1 with TRBJ2-5; 13 bases map to TRBD2. TRBV23-1 is noted as an ORF with a role that remains uncertain. The CDR3 is 16 residues long. With 3 bases clipped from V and 6 bases from J, the junction kept 7 bases outside the gene matches. CDR3: CASSHPRTSGRKTQYF. CDR3 nucleotides: TGCGCCAGCAGTCACCCGAGGACTAGCGGGAGAAAGACCCAGTACTTC.

The genes are TRBV5-1 and TRBJ2-3; D might be TRBD2 (6 bases). Trimming stripped 0 bases from V and 2 bases from J, with 10 bases between. The CDR3 is 15 amino acids. CDR1 is SGHRS, CDR2 YFSETQ, per germline. The CDR3 DNA reads TGCGCCAGCAGCTTGGGTAGCGGACCCACAGATACGCAGTATTTT. Encoded protein: CASSLGSGPTDTQYF.

This clone came up many times. The chain is built from TRBV7-9 and TRBJ1-1; perhaps TRBD1 as D (5 bases). CDR3 length equals 14 residues. Germline V gene lookup returns CDR1 SEHNR and CDR2 FQNEAQ (reference sequence). Trimming shortened V by 5 bases and J by 1 base, and 11 bases separated the two germline ends. The CDR3 spells CASSVQDPNTEAFF. CDR3 coding DNA: TGTGCCAGCAGCGTACAGGACCCGAACACTGAAGCTTTCTTT.

The chain joins TRBV7-2 to TRBJ2-3, with D perhaps matching TRBD2 (6 bases). The CDR3 length is 13 residues. CDR1 and CDR2 from the germline V gene are SGHTA and FQGNSA. The V and J ends lost 5 bases and 10 bases respectively, with 16 bases between them. The CDR3 nucleotides read TGTGCCAGCAGCAACCGGGACTTAGGCTCGCAGTATTTT. This translates into CASSNRDLGSQYF.

The chain couples TRBV6-5 to TRBJ2-7; D remains ambiguous. This CDR3 comprises 13 residues. CDR1 is MNHEY, CDR2 SVGAGI, per germline. Trimming removed 6 bases at V and 0 bases at J, with 9 bases between. The CDR3 DNA sequence: TGTGCCAGCAGCGTATCGAGCTCCTACGAGCAGTACTTC. It codes for CASSVSSSYEQYF.

The V call is TRBV4-1, the J call TRBJ1-6; no firm D call. V was shortened by 0 bases and J by 7 bases, with 4 bases between the two germline ends. Germline CDR1 MGHRA, CDR2 YSYEKL. The CDR3 length is 13 residues. CDR3 loop: CASSQDPNSPLHF. CDR3 DNA sequence: TGCGCCAGCAGCCAAGACCCGAATTCACCCCTCCACTTT.

The V and J genes are TRBV30 and TRBJ2-3; 8 bases are shared with TRBD1. Germline assignment: CDR1 GTSNPN and CDR2 SVGIG (reference sequence). Germline trimming cut 3 bases from V and 6 bases from J; bases unmatched to any gene: 8. The CDR3 is 14 amino acids. CDR3 protein: CAWSRRQGTDTQYF. Here the CDR3 DNA reads TGTGCCTGGAGCCGAAGACAGGGGACGGATACGCAGTATTTT.